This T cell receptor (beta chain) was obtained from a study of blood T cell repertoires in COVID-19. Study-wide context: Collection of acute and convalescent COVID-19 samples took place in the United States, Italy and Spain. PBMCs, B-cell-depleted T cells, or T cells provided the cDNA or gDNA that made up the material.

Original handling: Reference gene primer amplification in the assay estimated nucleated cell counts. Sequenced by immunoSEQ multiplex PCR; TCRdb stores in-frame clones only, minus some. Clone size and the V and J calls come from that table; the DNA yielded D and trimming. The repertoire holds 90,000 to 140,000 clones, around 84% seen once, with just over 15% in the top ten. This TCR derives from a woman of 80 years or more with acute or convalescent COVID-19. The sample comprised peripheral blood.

CDR3 sequence reads: CAISESGSRGTTEAFF. CDR3 DNA sequence: TGTGCCATCAGTGAGTCGGGGTCCAGGGGGACCACTGAAGCTTTCTTT. This chain uses TRBV10-3 with TRBJ1-1; 7 bases are a match to TRBD1. There are 16 residues in the CDR3. Germline CDR1 ENHRY, CDR2 SYGVKD. J lost 4 bases, V lost 0 bases, and 8 bases had no gene match.